A single sample gave rise to the 16 T cell receptor beta chains below, sequenced in a study of shared clonotypes between healthy human individuals (dated by TCRdb to the early 2020s). The receptor library was made with the immunoSEQ multiplex PCR assay. This is the immuneACCESS table as TCRdb keeps it, with only in-frame sequences that have V and J called. A part of the clones is gone; compared with another copy, unresolved V genes explain less than half, and the rest is unexplained. For this sample the table gives 2 million to 2.5 million clones, of which 90% to 95% were detected only once. 0.39% of the sample is taken by the ten largest. Material for sequencing was naive CD4+ T cells from PBMCs. The sample's cell subset or site label is to be understood as: CD45RA+ positively selected. The receptors were sampled from a man between 18 and 35 years old in good health. Some clones in this sample may be carry-over from other donors' samples.

The rearrangement uses TRBV9 and TRBJ1-2; no clear D. The V gene lost 4 bases and the J gene lost 3 bases, with 16 bases spanning the gap. The CDR3 loop spans 15 amino acids. The germline V gene encodes CDR1 SGDLS and CDR2 YYNGEE. The CDR3 is CASSPTLRDHYGYTF. In DNA form, the CDR3 reads TGTGCCAGCAGCCCCACCCTGAGGGATCACTATGGCTACACCTTC. The complete variable domain, with remaining parts taken from reference TRBV9 and TRBJ1-2, reads DSGVTQTPKHLITATGQRVTLRCSPRSGDLSVYWYQQSLDQGLQFLIQYYNGEERAKGNILERFSAQQFPDLHSELNLSSLELGDSALYFCASSPTLRDHYGYTFGSGTRLTVV.

The rearrangement links TRBV7-9 to TRBJ2-1, with D hard to call. The germline V gene encodes CDR1 SEHNR and CDR2 FQNEAQ (reference sequence). This CDR3 region has 12 residues. Trimming left V 3 bases short and J 12 bases short, with 12 bases between. The CDR3 here is CASSLVLSTQFF. The CDR3 nucleotides are TGTGCCAGCAGCTTGGTACTCTCGACGCAGTTCTTC.

V is TRBV7-2 and J is TRBJ1-5; D uncertain. Germline V gives CDR1 SGHTA, CDR2 FQGNSA. The CDR3 is 13 amino acids. The V and J ends lost 2 bases and 1 base respectively, with 3 bases between them. The CDR3 reads CASSLMSNQPQHF. The CDR3 DNA reads as TGTGCCAGCAGCTTAATGAGCAATCAGCCCCAGCATTTT. The complete variable domain, with remaining parts taken from reference TRBV7-2 and TRBJ1-5, reads GAGVSQSPSNKVTEKGKDVELRCDPISGHTALYWYRQSLGQGLEFLIYFQGNSAPDKSGLPSDRFSAERTGGSVSTLTIQRTQQEDSAVYLCASSLMSNQPQHFGDGTRLSIL.

The CDR3: CSAALLTMNTEAFF. The DNA of the CDR3 is TGCAGCGCCGCCCTTCTTACGATGAACACTGAAGCTTTCTTT. The rearrangement joins TRBV29-1 to TRBJ1-1, with D hard to call. This CDR3 contains 14 residues. Trimming removed 7 bases at V and 0 bases at J, with 15 bases between. The germline V gene has CDR1 SQVTM and CDR2 ANQGSEA.

This clone was seen a handful of times. The genes are TRBV29-1 and TRBJ1-1; D is unclear. The germline V gene encodes CDR1 SQVTM and CDR2 ANQGSEA. V dropped 3 bases and J dropped 6 bases, with 5 bases sitting between them. CDR3 length: 10 amino acids. The CDR3 coding sequence is TGCAGCGTTGACGTACCTGAAGCTTTCTTT. Its translation is CSVDVPEAFF. Together with reference TRBV29-1 and TRBJ1-1, the CDR3 gives the full variable domain: SAVISQKPSRDICQRGTSLTIQCQVDSQVTMMFWYRQQPGQSLTLIATANQGSEATYESGFVIDKFPISRPNLTFSTLTVSNMSPEDSSIYLCSVDVPEAFFGQGTRLTVV.

The chain is built from TRBV5-1 and TRBJ1-5, with TRBD1 as a possible D gene (5 bases). CDR3 length: 17 residues. The V end lost 0 bases, the J end lost 0 bases, and 13 bases lay between the germline ends. CDR1 SGHRS and CDR2 YFSETQ come from the germline V gene. Here the CDR3 DNA reads TGCGCCAGCAGCTTGGGAGTCGGGGACTATAGCAATCAGCCCCAGCATTTT. Translation: CASSLGVGDYSNQPQHF. The whole variable domain, remainder taken from reference TRBV5-1 and TRBJ1-5, is KAGVTQTPRYLIKTRGQQVTLSCSPISGHRSVSWYQQTPGQGLQFLFEYFSETQRNKGNFPGRFSGRQFSNSRSEMNVSTLELGDSALYLCASSLGVGDYSNQPQHFGDGTRLSIL.

This clone is a singleton in its sample. V and J are TRBV7-3 and TRBJ2-1, with 11 nucleotides matching TRBD2. V shed 5 bases and J 5 bases; nucleotides not matched to a gene: 5. The V gene's germline CDR1 is SGHTA and CDR2 FQGTGA. The CDR3 totals 15 residues. CDR3 sequence reads: CASSARLAGNNEQFF. The DNA for the CDR3 is TGTGCCAGCAGCGCCAGACTAGCGGGGAACAATGAGCAGTTCTTC.

The chain employs TRBV5-1 and TRBJ2-3; 13 nucleotides align to TRBD2. CDR1 SGHRS and CDR2 YFSETQ come from the germline V gene. This CDR3 spans 15 amino acids. The ends lost 3 bases at V and 4 bases at J; junction bases unmatched: 2. Written as DNA, the CDR3 is TGCGCCAGCAGCTGGGGACTAGCGGGATCAGATACGCAGTATTTT. Translating it yields CASSWGLAGSDTQYF.

In its sample, this clone was seen a few times. The rearrangement joins TRBV7-9 to TRBJ1-4; D is unclear. CDR1 SEHNR and CDR2 FQNEAQ come from the germline V gene (reference sequence). V was trimmed by 5 bases and J by 7 bases, leaving 14 bases between them. The CDR3 is 14 amino acids. The CDR3 coding sequence is TGTGCCAGCAGCCCCCTTCGTGGGAGTGAAAAACTGTTTTTT. Protein product: CASSPLRGSEKLFF.

V usage is TRBV19 and J usage is TRBJ1-2; weak D call: TRBD1 (6 bases). With 8 bases removed from V and 2 bases from J, the gap between germline ends came to 18 bases. The germline V gene has CDR1 LNHDA and CDR2 SQIVND (reference sequence). CDR3 size: 15 residues. The chain's CDR3 is CASYPFGQGNYGYTF. In DNA form, the CDR3 reads TGTGCCAGTTACCCTTTCGGCCAGGGGAACTATGGCTACACCTTC.

Turning to this clone: The sample contains more than one DNA sequence encoding this CDR3. The chain combines TRBV10-3 with TRBJ1-2; D perhaps matches TRBD1 (5 bases). CDR3 size: 13 residues. V dropped 4 bases and J dropped 3 bases, with 9 bases sitting between them. Per the germline V gene, CDR1 is ENHRY and CDR2 is SYGVKD. Here the CDR3 DNA reads TGTGCCATCAGTGCTGGGGGTGACTATGGCTACACCTTC. Translation: CAISAGGDYGYTF.

The chain employs TRBV6-4 and TRBJ1-1; D remains unclear. Germline CDR1 MRHNA, CDR2 SNTAGT. The CDR3 runs 14 residues. V lost 7 bases to trimming and J lost 0 bases, with 12 bases between them. The CDR3 DNA is TGTGCCAGCAAGCGGGAGCGTCTGAACACTGAAGCTTTCTTT. This sequence encodes CASKRERLNTEAFF.

The rearrangement joins TRBV4-2 to TRBJ1-2, with D hard to call. The CDR3 is made up of 19 amino acids. Germline V gene data show CDR1 as LGHNA and CDR2 as YNFKEQ. Trimming pared 5 bases from V and 5 bases from J, leaving 30 bases between. The chain's CDR3 is CASSAQATRSVIEFYGYTF. The CDR3 coding sequence is TGTGCCAGCAGCGCACAAGCGACCAGATCGGTGATCGAGTTTTATGGCTACACCTTC.

J is TRBJ2-7 and V is TRBV27; tentative D call: TRBD2 (6 bases). With 3 bases removed from V and 0 bases from J, the gap between germline ends came to 12 bases. The germline V gene has CDR1 MNHEY and CDR2 SMNVEV (reference sequence). The CDR3 is 15 amino acids. The CDR3 coding sequence is TGTGCCAGCAGTTTTTCGGACTACTCCTCCTACGAGCAGTACTTC. Amino acids: CASSFSDYSSYEQYF.

This sequence joins TRBV10-2 and TRBJ1-6; D gene ambiguous. Germline-derived CDR1 and CDR2 are WSHSY and SAAADI. The CDR3 length is 13 residues. Trimming pared 6 bases from V and 7 bases from J, leaving 10 bases between. The CDR3 DNA is TGCGCCAGCAGCCCAATGACAAATTCACCCCTCCACTTT. Translating it yields CASSPMTNSPLHF.

The chain links TRBV11-2 to TRBJ1-2; D is unresolved. V lost 1 base, J lost 7 bases, and 7 bases lay in between. The germline gives CDR1 SGHAT, CDR2 FQNNGV. The CDR3 length is 12 residues. CDR3 nucleotides: TGTGCCAGCAGCTTAGCGGCAACTGGCTACACCTTC. This encodes CASSLAATGYTF. The whole variable domain, remainder taken from reference TRBV11-2 and TRBJ1-2, is EAGVAQSPRYKIIEKRQSVAFWCNPISGHATLYWYQQILGQGPKLLIQFQNNGVVDDSQLPKDRFSAERLKGVDSTLKIQPAKLEDSAVYLCASSLAATGYTFGSGTRLTVV.